Listed here are 22 T cell receptor beta chains from one sample, sequenced in a study of OX40 agonist ivuxolimab in advanced cancers. Method: immunoSEQ multiplex PCR; TCRdb's copy keeps in-frame clones and lacks some. The data contain around 68,000 clones, more than 75% of them seen just once; the ten biggest clones take up 0.35% to 0.45%. The material sequenced was CD4+ or CD8+ T cells sorted from blood, taken in a trial of the OX40 agonist ivuxolimab. These receptors were obtained from an adult with an advanced solid tumor such as melanoma, head and neck, liver or kidney cancer.

This clone was observed a single time. The chain joins TRBV6-5 to TRBJ2-5; 12 bases agree with TRBD2. The V and J ends lost 8 bases and 2 bases, in that order; junction bases with no gene match: 6. CDR3 length: 15 amino acids. Looked up from germline, CDR1 is MNHEY and CDR2 is SVGAGI. CDR3: CASRLAGGKQETQYF. CDR3 sequence (DNA): TGTGCCAGCCGTCTAGCGGGGGGGAAACAAGAGACCCAGTACTTC.

The rearrangement joins TRBV2 to TRBJ1-1; a possible D gene is TRBD1 (5 bases). V was cut by 7 bases and J by 1 base, with 10 bases left in between. The germline CDR1 and CDR2 sequences are SNHLY and FYNNEI. This CDR3 comprises 13 residues. The DNA for the CDR3 is TGTGCCAGCACCCTCCAGGGGAACACTGAAGCTTTCTTT. This encodes CASTLQGNTEAFF.

This clone appeared once. V gene TRBV18 combines with J gene TRBJ1-2; possibly TRBD1 for D (5 bases). In germline, CDR1 is KGHSH, CDR2 LQKENI. The CDR3 covers 13 residues. With 6 bases removed from V and 5 bases from J, the gap between germline ends came to 13 bases. The CDR3 spells CASSPDGAYGYTF. The CDR3 region has the DNA TGTGCCAGCTCTCCCGACGGGGCTTATGGCTACACCTTC.

Only a few counts were recorded for this clone. Within the sample, other DNA sequences also encode this same CDR3. The chain uses TRBV5-6 and TRBJ1-1; D possibly corresponds to TRBD1 (5 bases). Trimming stripped 0 bases from V and 0 bases from J, with 6 bases between. CDR1 is SGHDT and CDR2 is YYEEEE in the germline V gene. The CDR3 covers 14 residues. CDR3 amino acids: CASSLDRMNTEAFF. In DNA form, the CDR3 reads TGTGCCAGCAGCTTGGACAGGATGAACACTGAAGCTTTCTTT. The variable domain in full, with the rest retrieved from reference TRBV5-6 and TRBJ1-1, is DAGVTQSPTHLIKTRGQQVTLRCSPKSGHDTVSWYQQALGQGPQFIFQYYEEEERQRGNFPDRFSGHQFPNYSSELNVNALLLGDSALYLCASSLDRMNTEAFFGQGTRLTVV.

This chain uses TRBV7-6 with TRBJ2-3; perhaps TRBD2 as D (5 bases). The CDR3 contains 14 residues. Trimming removed 8 bases from V and 2 bases from J, with 14 bases in between. Germline V gene lookup returns CDR1 SGHVS and CDR2 FNYEAQ. The DNA of the CDR3 is TGTGCCAGCCATCCGGGGAGAGCCACAGATACGCAGTATTTT. Translation: CASHPGRATDTQYF. Filled out from reference TRBV7-6 and TRBJ2-3, the complete variable domain reads GAGVSQSPRYKVTKRGQDVALRCDPISGHVSLYWYRQALGQGPEFLTYFNYEAQQDKSGLPNDRFSAERPEGSISTLTIQRTEQRDSAMYRCASHPGRATDTQYFGPGTRLTVL.

This sequence joins TRBV5-1 and TRBJ2-2, with D possibly matching TRBD2 (7 bases). This CDR3 region has 16 residues. Germline-derived CDR1 and CDR2 are SGHRS and YFSETQ. V was trimmed by 3 bases and J by 6 bases, leaving 18 bases between them. The CDR3 nucleotides read TGCGCCAGCAGCTCACAGGGTACGGGGGGCGCCGGGGAGCTGTTTTTT. Amino acids: CASSSQGTGGAGELFF.

This clone has a handful of counts. This rearrangement joins TRBV15 to TRBJ2-6; D not resolved. CDR3 length: 15 residues. In germline, CDR1 is LNHNV, CDR2 YYDKDF (reference sequence). Trimming took 0 bases from V and 4 from J, leaving 7 bases between them. CDR3 region: CATSREDRGANVLTF. The CDR3 DNA reads TGTGCCACCAGCAGAGAGGATCGCGGGGCCAACGTCCTGACTTTC.

The chain employs TRBV11-2 and TRBJ2-3; D call uncertain. The CDR3 is 12 residues long. The ends were cut back, 5 bases at V and 4 bases at J, with 7 bases in the middle. CDR1 is SGHAT, CDR2 FQNNGV, per germline. The CDR3 DNA follows: TGTGCCAGCAGCCAGACGGCAGATACGCAGTATTTT. Protein: CASSQTADTQYF.

The genes are TRBV10-3 and TRBJ2-1; 11 bases map to TRBD2. The germline V gene encodes CDR1 ENHRY and CDR2 SYGVKD. The CDR3 sequence is 18 residues long. J gave up 0 bases and V 4 bases, and 8 bases lay outside the gene matches. CDR3 bases: TGTGCCATCAGTGGTAGTATAGCGGGGGGGTTCTCCTACAATGAGCAGTTCTTC. This translates into CAISGSIAGGFSYNEQFF.

The chain uses TRBV7-9 and TRBJ1-3; D is undetermined. Germline V gene sequence: CDR1 SEHNR, CDR2 FQNEAQ (reference sequence). This CDR3 has 18 residues. Trimming pared 8 bases from V and 0 bases from J, leaving 23 bases between. Written as DNA, the CDR3 is TGTGCCAGCTACCCCTTTCGGACCCGCGATATCTCTGGAAACACCATATATTTT. Protein product: CASYPFRTRDISGNTIYF.

This clone was picked up one time. The rearrangement uses TRBV2 and TRBJ1-5, with TRBD1 identical over 7 bases. Germline V CDR1 and CDR2: SNHLY, FYNNEI. Trimming removed 3 bases from V and 7 bases from J; junction bases left unmatched: 12. The CDR3 is 16 residues long. CDR3 bases: TGTGCCAGCAGTGACGGGGTACAGGGGAAAGGACAGCCCCAGCATTTT. This translates into CASSDGVQGKGQPQHF.

The chain has TRBV7-8 and TRBJ1-1, with no clear D. This CDR3 spans 15 amino acids. Per the germline V gene, CDR1 is SGHVS and CDR2 is FQNEAQ. V gave up 5 bases and J gave up 5 bases, with 18 bases separating them. The CDR3, as DNA: TGTGCCAGCAGCCCCCCTAGGTGGGGTTCAACTGAAGCTTTCTTT. It translates to CASSPPRWGSTEAFF.

The rearrangement uses TRBV2 and TRBJ1-1; D is ambiguous. The CDR3 consists of 13 residues. V lost 6 bases, J lost 4 bases, and 12 bases lay in between. Per germline, CDR1 SNHLY and CDR2 FYNNEI. This CDR3 reads CASRVIASTEAFF. CDR3 coding DNA: TGTGCCAGCAGGGTCATTGCTAGCACTGAAGCTTTCTTT. Combining the CDR3 with reference TRBV2 and TRBJ1-1 gives the whole variable domain EPEVTQTPSHQVTQMGQEVILRCVPISNHLYFYWYRQILGQKVEFLVSFYNNEISEKSEIFDDQFSVERPDGSNFTLKIRSTKLEDSAMYFCASRVIASTEAFFGQGTRLTVV.

This chain joins TRBV27 and TRBJ1-2; D is unresolved. This CDR3 comprises 12 residues. In germline, CDR1 is MNHEY, CDR2 SMNVEV (reference sequence). V gave up 4 bases and J gave up 4 bases, with 7 bases separating them. The CDR3 sequence: CASSSHRYGYTF. CDR3 nucleotides: TGTGCCAGCAGTTCGCACCGCTATGGCTACACCTTC.

The chain uses TRBV7-8 and TRBJ2-1; TRBD2 matches 7 bases. V gave up 5 bases and J gave up 6 bases; unmatched junction bases: 7. The CDR3 covers 14 residues. Germline values: CDR1 SGHVS, CDR2 FQNEAQ. This CDR3 reads CASSTIRLANEQFF. The CDR3 bases are TGTGCCAGCAGCACGATACGACTAGCCAATGAGCAGTTCTTC.

This clone was seen once. J is TRBJ1-2 and V is TRBV2; 7 nucleotides agree with TRBD1. The CDR3 extends over 15 amino acids. Germline loops: CDR1 SNHLY, CDR2 FYNNEI. Trimming removed 10 bases from V and 0 bases from J; junction bases left unmatched: 11. CDR3 region: CANTLNQGANYGYTF. The CDR3 nucleotides are TGTGCCAACACGCTTAATCAGGGGGCTAACTATGGCTACACCTTC.

V is TRBV5-1 and J is TRBJ2-3; 9 nucleotides align to TRBD1. CDR1 and CDR2 (germline): SGHRS, YFSETQ. The junction had 0 bases not matched to a gene; V was cut back by 0 bases and J by 4 bases. The CDR3 is made up of 14 amino acids. The DNA of the CDR3 is TGCGCCAGCAGCTTGGGGACAGGGGCAGATACGCAGTATTTT. Encoded protein: CASSLGTGADTQYF.

The chain has TRBV30 and TRBJ2-2; 12 bases align to TRBD2. After removal of 2 bases from V and 7 bases from J, the junction contained 8 bases not matched to a gene. The length of the CDR3 is 16 residues. CDR1 and CDR2 from the germline V gene are GTSNPN and SVGIG (reference sequence). The CDR3 sequence is CAWSPGLAGYVGELFF. As DNA, the CDR3 is TGTGCCTGGAGTCCCGGACTAGCGGGGTATGTCGGGGAGCTGTTTTTT.

This clone was seen just once. This chain joins TRBV18 and TRBJ2-7; 8 bases are a match to TRBD1. The CDR3 has 13 residues. Germline V gives CDR1 KGHSH, CDR2 LQKENI. V lost 6 bases to trimming and J lost 7 bases; unmatched junction nucleotides: 8. Written as DNA, the CDR3 is TGTGCCAGCTCCCCCAGGGGGCTGGAGGAGCAGTACTTC. The encoded protein is CASSPRGLEEQYF. The whole variable domain, remainder taken from reference TRBV18 and TRBJ2-7, is NAGVMQNPRHLVRRRGQEARLRCSPMKGHSHVYWYRQLPEEGLKFMVYLQKENIIDESGMPKERFSAEFPKEGPSILRIQQVVRGDSAAYFCASSPRGLEEQYFGPGTRLTVT.

A single count supports this clone. The chain links TRBV7-3 to TRBJ2-6, with D possibly TRBD2 on 6 matching bases. The CDR3 totals 17 residues. Trimming cost V 5 bases and J 2 bases, with 16 bases left between them. Germline CDR1 SGHTA, CDR2 FQGTGA. DNA for the CDR3: TGTGCCAGCAGCAAATCCTCGGGGGAAACTGGGGCCAACGTCCTGACTTTC. Amino acids: CASSKSSGETGANVLTF.

The chain couples TRBV13 to TRBJ2-7, with D possibly matching TRBD2 (5 bases). Deletions cut 5 bases from V and 11 bases from J, with 19 bases between. The CDR3 contains 13 residues. The germline V gene has CDR1 PRHDT and CDR2 FYEKMQ (reference sequence). The CDR3 DNA reads as TGTGCCAGCAGCCCCCCCGGCCCGGGGATGGAGTACTTC. It codes for CASSPPGPGMEYF.

In its sample, this clone was seen once. The chain recombines TRBV13 with TRBJ2-2; 10 bases map to TRBD2. The germline gives CDR1 PRHDT, CDR2 FYEKMQ (reference sequence). V lost 5 bases, J lost 4 bases, and 19 bases stayed unmatched. The CDR3 length is 20 residues. CDR3 loop: CASSRRLAGATRRGTGELFF. For the CDR3, the DNA is TGTGCCAGCAGCCGTCGGCTAGCGGGGGCCACTAGGCGGGGCACCGGGGAGCTGTTTTTT.